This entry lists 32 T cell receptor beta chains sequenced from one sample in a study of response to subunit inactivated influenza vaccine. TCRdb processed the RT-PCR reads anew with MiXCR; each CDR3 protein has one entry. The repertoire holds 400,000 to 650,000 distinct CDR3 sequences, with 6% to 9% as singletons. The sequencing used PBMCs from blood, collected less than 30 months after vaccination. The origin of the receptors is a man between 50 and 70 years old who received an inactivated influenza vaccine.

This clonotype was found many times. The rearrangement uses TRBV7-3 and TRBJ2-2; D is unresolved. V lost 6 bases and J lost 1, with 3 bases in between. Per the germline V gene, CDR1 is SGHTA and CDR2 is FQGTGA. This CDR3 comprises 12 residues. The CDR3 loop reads CASRLNTGELFF. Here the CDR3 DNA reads TGTGCCAGCAGGTTGAACACCGGGGAGCTGTTTTTT.

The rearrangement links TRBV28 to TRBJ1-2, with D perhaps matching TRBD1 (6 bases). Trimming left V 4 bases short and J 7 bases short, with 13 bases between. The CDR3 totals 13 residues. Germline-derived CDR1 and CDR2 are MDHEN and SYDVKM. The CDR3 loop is CASSSGAPLGYTF. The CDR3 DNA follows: TGTGCCAGCAGTTCAGGGGCCCCCCTTGGCTACACCTTC.

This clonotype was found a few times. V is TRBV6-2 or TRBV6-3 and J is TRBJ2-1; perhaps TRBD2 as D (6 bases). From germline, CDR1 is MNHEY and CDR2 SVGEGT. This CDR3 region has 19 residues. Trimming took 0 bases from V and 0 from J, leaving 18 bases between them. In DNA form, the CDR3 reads TGTGCCAGCAGTTACTCGGCGGGAAATCCTAAGGGCTCCTACAATGAGCAGTTCTTC. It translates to CASSYSAGNPKGSYNEQFF.

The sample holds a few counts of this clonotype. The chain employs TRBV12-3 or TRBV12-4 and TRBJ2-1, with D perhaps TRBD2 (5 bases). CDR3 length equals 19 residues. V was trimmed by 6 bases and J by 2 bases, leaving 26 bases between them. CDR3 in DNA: TGTGCCAGCAGACCCACTCGCCTAGCAAGTTCCCGGACCTACAATGAGCAGTTCTTC. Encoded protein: CASRPTRLASSRTYNEQFF.

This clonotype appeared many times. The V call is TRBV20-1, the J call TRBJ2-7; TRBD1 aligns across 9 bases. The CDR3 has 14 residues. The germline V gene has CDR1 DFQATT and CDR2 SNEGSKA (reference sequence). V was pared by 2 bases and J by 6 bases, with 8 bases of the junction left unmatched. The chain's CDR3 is CSARPGTGIGEQYF. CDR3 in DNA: TGCAGTGCTAGACCCGGGACAGGGATCGGCGAGCAGTACTTC.

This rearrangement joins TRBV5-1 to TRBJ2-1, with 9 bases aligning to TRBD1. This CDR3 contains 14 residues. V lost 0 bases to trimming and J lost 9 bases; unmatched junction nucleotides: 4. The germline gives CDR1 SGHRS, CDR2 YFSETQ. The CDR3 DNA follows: TGCGCCAGCAGCTTGGCACAGGGGGCAAGTGAGCAGTTCTTC. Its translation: CASSLAQGASEQFF.

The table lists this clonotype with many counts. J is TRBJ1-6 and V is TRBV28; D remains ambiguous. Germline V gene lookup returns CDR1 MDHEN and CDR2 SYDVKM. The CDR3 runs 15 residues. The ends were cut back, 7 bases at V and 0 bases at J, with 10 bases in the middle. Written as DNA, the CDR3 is TGTGCCAGCAACCTCCCTAGCTCCTATAATTCACCCCTCCACTTT. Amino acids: CASNLPSSYNSPLHF.

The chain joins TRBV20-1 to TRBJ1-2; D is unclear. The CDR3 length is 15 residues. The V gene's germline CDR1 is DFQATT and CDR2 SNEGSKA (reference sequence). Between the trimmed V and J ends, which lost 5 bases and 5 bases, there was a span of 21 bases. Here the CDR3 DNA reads TGCAGTGCTCCCTCCGCCTCTCCGGGTGCTTATGGCTACACCTTC. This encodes CSAPSASPGAYGYTF.

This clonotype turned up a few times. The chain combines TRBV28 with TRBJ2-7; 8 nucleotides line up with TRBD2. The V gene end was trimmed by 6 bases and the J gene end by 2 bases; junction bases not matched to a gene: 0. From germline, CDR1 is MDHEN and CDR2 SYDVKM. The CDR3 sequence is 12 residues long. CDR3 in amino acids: CASRREAYEQYF. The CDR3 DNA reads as TGTGCCAGCAGGCGGGAGGCCTACGAGCAGTACTTC.

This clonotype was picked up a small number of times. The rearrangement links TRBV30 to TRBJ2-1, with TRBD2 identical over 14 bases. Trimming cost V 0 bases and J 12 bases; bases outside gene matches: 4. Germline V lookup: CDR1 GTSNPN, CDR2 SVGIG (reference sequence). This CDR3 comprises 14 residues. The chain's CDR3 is CAWSVTSGRAAQFF. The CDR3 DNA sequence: TGTGCCTGGAGTGTGACTAGCGGGAGGGCGGCGCAGTTCTTC.

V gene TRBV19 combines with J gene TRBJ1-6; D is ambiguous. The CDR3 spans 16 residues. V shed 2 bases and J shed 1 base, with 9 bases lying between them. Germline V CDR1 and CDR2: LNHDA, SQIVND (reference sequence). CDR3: CASSIRAGSYNSPLHF. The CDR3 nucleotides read TGTGCCAGTAGTATACGGGCAGGATCCTATAATTCACCCCTCCACTTT.

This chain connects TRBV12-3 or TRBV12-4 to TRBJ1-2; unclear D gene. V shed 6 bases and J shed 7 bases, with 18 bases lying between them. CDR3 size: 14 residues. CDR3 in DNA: TGTGCCAGCAGCTCCCCTGGGCCCGGACCTGGCTACACCTTC. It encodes CASSSPGPGPGYTF.

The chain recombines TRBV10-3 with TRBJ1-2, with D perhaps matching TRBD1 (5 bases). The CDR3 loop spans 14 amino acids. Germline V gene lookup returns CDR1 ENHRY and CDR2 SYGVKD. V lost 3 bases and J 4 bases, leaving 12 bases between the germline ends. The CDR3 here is CAISEDRASYGYTF. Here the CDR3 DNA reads TGTGCCATCAGTGAAGACAGAGCCTCCTATGGCTACACCTTC.

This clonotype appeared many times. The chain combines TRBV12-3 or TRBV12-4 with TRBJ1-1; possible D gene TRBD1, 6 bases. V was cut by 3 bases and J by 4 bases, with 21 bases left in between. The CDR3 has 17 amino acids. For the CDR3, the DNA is TGTGCCAGCAGTTTCAATCTCGGGGGGCCGGTGGGCACTGAAGCTTTCTTT. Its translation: CASSFNLGGPVGTEAFF.

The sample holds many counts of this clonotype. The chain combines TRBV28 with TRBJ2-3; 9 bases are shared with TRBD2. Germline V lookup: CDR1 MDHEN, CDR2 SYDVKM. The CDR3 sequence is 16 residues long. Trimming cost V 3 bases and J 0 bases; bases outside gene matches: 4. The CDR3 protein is CASSFSGGTSTDTQYF. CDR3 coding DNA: TGTGCCAGCAGTTTTAGCGGGGGAACTAGCACAGATACGCAGTATTTT.

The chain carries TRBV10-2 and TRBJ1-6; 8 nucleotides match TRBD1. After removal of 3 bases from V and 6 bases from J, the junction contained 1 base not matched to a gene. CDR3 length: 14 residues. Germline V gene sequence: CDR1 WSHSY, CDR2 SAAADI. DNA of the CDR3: TGCGCCAGCAGTGAACAGGGGGTTAATTCACCCCTCCACTTT. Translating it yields CASSEQGVNSPLHF.

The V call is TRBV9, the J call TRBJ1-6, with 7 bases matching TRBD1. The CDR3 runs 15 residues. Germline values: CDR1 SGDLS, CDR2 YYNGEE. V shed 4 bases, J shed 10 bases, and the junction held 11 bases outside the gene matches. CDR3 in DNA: TGTGCCAGCAGCCCACAGGGGAAAGGAGAATCACCCCTCCACTTT. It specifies CASSPQGKGESPLHF.

The CDR3 nucleotides are TGTGCCAGCTCACCTCAGCGGGACAGCTCCTACGAGCAGTACTTC. Its protein is CASSPQRDSSYEQYF. The chain employs TRBV18 and TRBJ2-7; perhaps D is TRBD1 or TRBD2 (7 bases each). V was pared by 3 bases and J by 0 bases, with 12 bases between. The germline gives CDR1 KGHSH, CDR2 LQKENI. This CDR3 has 15 residues.

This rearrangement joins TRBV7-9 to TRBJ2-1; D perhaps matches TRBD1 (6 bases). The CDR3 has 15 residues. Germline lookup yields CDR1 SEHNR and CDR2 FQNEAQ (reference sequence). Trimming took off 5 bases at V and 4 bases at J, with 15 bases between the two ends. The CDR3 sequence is CASSPLTGEYNEQFF. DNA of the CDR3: TGTGCCAGCAGCCCATTGACAGGAGAATACAATGAGCAGTTCTTC.

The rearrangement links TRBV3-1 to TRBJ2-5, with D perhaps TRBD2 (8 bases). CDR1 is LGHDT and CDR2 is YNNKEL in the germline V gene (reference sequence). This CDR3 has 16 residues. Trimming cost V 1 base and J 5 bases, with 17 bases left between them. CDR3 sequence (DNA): TGTGCCAGCAGCCAAGGGACTAGCTCCAGGGGGGAGACCCAGTACTTC. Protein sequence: CASSQGTSSRGETQYF.

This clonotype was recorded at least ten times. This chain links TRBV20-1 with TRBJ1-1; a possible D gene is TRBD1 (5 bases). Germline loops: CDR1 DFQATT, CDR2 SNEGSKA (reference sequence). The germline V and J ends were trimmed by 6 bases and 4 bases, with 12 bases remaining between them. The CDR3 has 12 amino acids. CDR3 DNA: TGCAGTGCCGATGGGGGAGTCACTGAAGCTTTCTTT. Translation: CSADGGVTEAFF.

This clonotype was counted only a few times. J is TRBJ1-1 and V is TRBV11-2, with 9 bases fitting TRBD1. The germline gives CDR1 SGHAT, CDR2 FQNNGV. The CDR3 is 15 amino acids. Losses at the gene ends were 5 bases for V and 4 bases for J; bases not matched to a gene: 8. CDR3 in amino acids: CASSPRTGARTEAFF. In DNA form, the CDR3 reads TGTGCCAGCAGCCCGCGGACAGGGGCTCGCACTGAAGCTTTCTTT.

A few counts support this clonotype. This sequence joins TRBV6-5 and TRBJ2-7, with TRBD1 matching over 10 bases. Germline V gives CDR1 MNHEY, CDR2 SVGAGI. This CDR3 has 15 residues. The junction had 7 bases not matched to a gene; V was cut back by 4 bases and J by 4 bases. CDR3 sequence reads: CASSFTTGGLYEQYF. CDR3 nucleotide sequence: TGTGCCAGCAGTTTCACGACAGGGGGCTTGTACGAGCAGTACTTC.

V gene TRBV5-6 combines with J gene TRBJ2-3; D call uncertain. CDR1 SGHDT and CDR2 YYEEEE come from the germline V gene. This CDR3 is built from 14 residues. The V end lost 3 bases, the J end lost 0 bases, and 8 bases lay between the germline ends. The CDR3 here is CASSSLDSTDTQYF. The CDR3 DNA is TGTGCCAGCAGCTCCCTGGACAGCACAGATACGCAGTATTTT.

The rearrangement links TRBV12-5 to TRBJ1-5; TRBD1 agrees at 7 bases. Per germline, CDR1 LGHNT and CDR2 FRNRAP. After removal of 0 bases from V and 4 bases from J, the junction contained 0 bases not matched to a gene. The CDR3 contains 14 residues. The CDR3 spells CASGLVQGNQPQHF. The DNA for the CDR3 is TGTGCTAGTGGTTTGGTACAGGGGAATCAGCCCCAGCATTTT.

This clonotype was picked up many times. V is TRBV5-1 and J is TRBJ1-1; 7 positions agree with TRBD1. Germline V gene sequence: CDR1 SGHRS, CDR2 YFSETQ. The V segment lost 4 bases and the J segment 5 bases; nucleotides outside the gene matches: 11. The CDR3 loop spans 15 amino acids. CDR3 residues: CASSLTGTARTEAFF. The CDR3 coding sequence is TGCGCCAGCAGCCTCACCGGGACAGCAAGGACTGAAGCTTTCTTT.

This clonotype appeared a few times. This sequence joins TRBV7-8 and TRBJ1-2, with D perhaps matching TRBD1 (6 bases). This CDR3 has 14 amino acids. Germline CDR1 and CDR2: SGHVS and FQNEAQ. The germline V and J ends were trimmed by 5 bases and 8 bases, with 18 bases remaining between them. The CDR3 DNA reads TGTGCCAGCAGCACCGGTGGGGGGCTGAGAGGCTACACCTTC. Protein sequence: CASSTGGGLRGYTF.

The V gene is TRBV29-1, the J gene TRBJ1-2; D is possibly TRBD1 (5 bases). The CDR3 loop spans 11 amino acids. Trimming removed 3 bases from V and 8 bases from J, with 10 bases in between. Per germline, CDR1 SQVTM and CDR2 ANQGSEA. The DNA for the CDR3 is TGCAGCGTTGAGGGGCAGCGCGGCTACACCTTC. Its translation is CSVEGQRGYTF.

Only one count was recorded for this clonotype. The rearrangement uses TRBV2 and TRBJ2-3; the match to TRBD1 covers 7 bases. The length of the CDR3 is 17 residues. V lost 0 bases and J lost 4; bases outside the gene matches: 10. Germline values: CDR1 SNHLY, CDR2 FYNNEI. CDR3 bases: TGTGCCAGCAGTGAAGCATTCCCAGGGGGAGCCCCAGATACGCAGTATTTT. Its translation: CASSEAFPGGAPDTQYF. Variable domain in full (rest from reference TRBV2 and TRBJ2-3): EPEVTQTPSHQVTQMGQEVILRCVPISNHLYFYWYRQILGQKVEFLVSFYNNEISEKSEIFDDQFSVERPDGSNFTLKIRSTKLEDSAMYFCASSEAFPGGAPDTQYFGPGTRLTVL.

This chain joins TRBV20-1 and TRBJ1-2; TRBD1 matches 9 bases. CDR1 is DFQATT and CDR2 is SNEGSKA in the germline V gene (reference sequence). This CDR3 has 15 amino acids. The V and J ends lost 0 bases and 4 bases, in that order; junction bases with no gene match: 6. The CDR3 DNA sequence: TGCAGTGCTAGAGATCGGGACAGGGCGGTCTATGGCTACACCTTC. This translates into CSARDRDRAVYGYTF.

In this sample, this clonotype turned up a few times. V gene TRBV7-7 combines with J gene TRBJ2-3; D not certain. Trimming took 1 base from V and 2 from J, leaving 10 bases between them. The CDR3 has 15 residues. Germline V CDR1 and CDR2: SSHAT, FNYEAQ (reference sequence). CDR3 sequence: CASSLVPRFTDTQYF. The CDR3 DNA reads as TGTGCCAGCAGCTTAGTTCCGAGATTCACAGATACGCAGTATTTT.

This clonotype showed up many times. The chain's CDR3 is CASSEQSYGYTF. The CDR3 DNA follows: TGTGCCAGCAGTGAACAGTCCTATGGCTACACCTTC. J is TRBJ1-2 and V is TRBV6-4; no clear D gene. V was trimmed by 3 bases and J by 4 bases, leaving 6 bases between them. The CDR3 contains 12 residues. Germline CDR1 MRHNA, CDR2 SNTAGT.